Listed here are 29 T cell receptor beta chains from one sample, sequenced in a study of shared clonotypes between healthy human individuals. This table comes from immunoSEQ multiplex PCR, and its TCRdb copy is limited to in-frame clones, with some not included. The sample lists fewer than 1 million clones; around 96% were seen once. In the naive CD8 group, cells lacked CD45RO and were positively selected for CCR7, so terminally differentiated effector memory CD45RA+ cells were left out. The sequenced sample consisted of naive CD8+ T cells sorted from blood. The receptors here all came from a young man in good health.

V gene TRBV7-9 combines with J gene TRBJ2-5; tentative D call: TRBD2 (6 bases). Trimming removed 2 bases from V and 5 bases from J, with 12 bases in between. From germline, CDR1 is SEHNR and CDR2 FQNEAQ (reference sequence). This CDR3 is built from 14 residues. In nucleotides, the CDR3 is TGTGCCAGCAGCTTACGCGGGATTGGGGAGACCCAGTACTTC. Translation: CASSLRGIGETQYF.

About this clone: In the same sample, other DNA sequences code for this CDR3. The DNA of the CDR3 is TGTGCCAGCAGCTTAACGGGACTAGCGAATAATGAGCAGTTCTTC. Encoded protein: CASSLTGLANNEQFF. This sequence joins TRBV7-3 and TRBJ2-1; 10 bases map to TRBD2. The germline gives CDR1 SGHTA, CDR2 FQGTGA. J gave up 7 bases and V 0 bases, and 3 bases lay outside the gene matches. This CDR3 spans 15 amino acids.

The chain uses TRBV9 and TRBJ2-7, with TRBD2 identical over 7 bases. Germline V lookup: CDR1 SGDLS, CDR2 YYNGEE. The junction had 8 bases not matched to a gene; V was cut back by 4 bases and J by 1 base. The CDR3 has 15 amino acids. CDR3 region: CASSLSLARSYEQYF. The DNA for the CDR3 is TGTGCCAGCAGCCTATCACTAGCGCGTTCCTACGAGCAGTACTTC.

The genes are TRBV6-1 and TRBJ2-6; D is unclear. There are 16 residues in the CDR3. Trimming cost V 8 bases and J 0 bases, with 14 bases left between them. Germline-derived CDR1 and CDR2 are MNHNS and SASEGT. The CDR3 region has the DNA TGTGCCAGCGGTAAAGGACCGAACTCTGGGGCCAACGTCCTGACTTTC. Translating it yields CASGKGPNSGANVLTF.

This clone was found once. The chain uses TRBV28 and TRBJ2-7; 10 bases fit TRBD1. The CDR3 consists of 14 residues. With V trimmed by 3 bases and J by 5 bases, 4 bases remained unmatched. Germline assignment: CDR1 MDHEN and CDR2 SYDVKM. The CDR3, as DNA: TGTGCCAGCAGTTTGGGACAGGGGTACCACGAGCAGTACTTC. Protein: CASSLGQGYHEQYF. Complete variable domain (other parts from reference TRBV28 and TRBJ2-7): DVKVTQSSRYLVKRTGEKVFLECVQDMDHENMFWYRQDPGLGLRLIYFSYDVKMKEKGDIPEGYSVSREKKERFSLILESASTNQTSMYLCASSLGQGYHEQYFGPGTRLTVT.

In regard to this clone: Other DNA sequences in this sample translate to the same CDR3. V is TRBV19 and J is TRBJ2-1, with a weak D call TRBD1 (5 bases). There are 14 residues in the CDR3. Germline assignment: CDR1 LNHDA and CDR2 SQIVND (reference sequence). The V gene lost 3 bases and the J gene lost 4 bases, with 10 bases spanning the gap. The CDR3 loop is CASSIGQGYNEQFF. CDR3 bases: TGTGCCAGTAGTATCGGTCAGGGATACAATGAGCAGTTCTTC.

CDR3 sequence: CASKGSSGANVLTF. Written as DNA, the CDR3 is TGTGCCAGCAAAGGGAGCTCTGGGGCCAACGTCCTGACTTTC. The rearrangement uses TRBV9 and TRBJ2-6; a possible D gene is TRBD2 (5 bases). Germline values: CDR1 SGDLS, CDR2 YYNGEE. CDR3 length equals 14 residues. Trimming took off 6 bases at V and 0 bases at J, with 7 bases between the two ends.

CDR3 residues: CAGGPIGTDTQYF. The CDR3 bases are TGTGCGGGAGGGCCAATCGGCACAGATACGCAGTATTTT. The chain combines TRBV7-9 with TRBJ2-3, with 7 nucleotides matching TRBD2. The germline gives CDR1 SEHNR, CDR2 FQNEAQ (reference sequence). This CDR3 is built from 13 residues.

This chain joins TRBV15 and TRBJ2-2; D gene unclear. The V gene's germline CDR1 is LNHNV and CDR2 YYDKDF (reference sequence). The CDR3 has 14 residues. V lost 0 bases and J 4 bases, leaving 6 bases between the germline ends. This chain's CDR3 is CATSRDTITGELFF. In nucleotides, the CDR3 is TGTGCCACCAGCAGAGATACGATCACCGGGGAGCTGTTTTTT. Complete variable domain (other parts from reference TRBV15 and TRBJ2-2): DAMVIQNPRYQVTQFGKPVTLSCSQTLNHNVMYWYQQKSSQAPKLLFHYYDKDFNNEADTPDNFQSRRPNTSFCFLDIRSPGLGDTAMYLCATSRDTITGELFFGEGSRLTVL.

A single count supports this clone. CDR3 DNA sequence: TGTGCCAGCAGCTTAGGTACCCCCGGGGAGCTGTTTTTT. Translating gives CASSLGTPGELFF. The rearrangement joins TRBV7-8 to TRBJ2-2; D gene ambiguous. Trimming removed 1 base from V and 6 bases from J, with 6 bases in between. The germline V gene has CDR1 SGHVS and CDR2 FQNEAQ. CDR3 length: 13 residues.

V is TRBV7-8 and J is TRBJ2-7; no firm D call. Deletions cut 5 bases from V and 3 bases from J, with 17 bases between. The CDR3 runs to 15 residues. Germline CDR1 SGHVS, CDR2 FQNEAQ. The DNA of the CDR3 is TGTGCCAGCAGCCTCATCTTGTCGGACCACTACGAGCAGTACTTC. It yields the protein CASSLILSDHYEQYF. Variable domain in full (rest from reference TRBV7-8 and TRBJ2-7): GAGVSQSPRYKVAKRGQDVALRCDPISGHVSLFWYQQALGQGPEFLTYFQNEAQLDKSGLPSDRFFAERPEGSVSTLKIQRTQQEDSAVYLCASSLILSDHYEQYFGPGTRLTVT.

Here the CDR3 reads CASSRDYYNEQFF. Here the CDR3 DNA reads TGTGCCAGCAGCCGGGACTACTACAATGAGCAGTTCTTC. The V gene is TRBV27, the J gene TRBJ2-1, with 7 bases identical to TRBD2. The CDR3 has 13 residues. The germline CDR1 and CDR2 sequences are MNHEY and SMNVEV (reference sequence). V was pared by 6 bases and J by 3 bases, with 2 bases of the junction left unmatched.

This clone was counted once. The rearrangement uses TRBV29-1 and TRBJ1-1; possible D gene TRBD1, 5 bases. V was shortened by 4 bases and J by 5 bases, with 14 bases between the two germline ends. Germline V CDR1 and CDR2: SQVTM, ANQGSEA. The CDR3 is 13 residues long. CDR3 region: CSVGAIGGTEAFF. CDR3 nucleotide sequence: TGCAGCGTTGGCGCGATTGGGGGGACTGAAGCTTTCTTT.

The genes are TRBV7-2 and TRBJ2-5, with 11 bases matching TRBD2. The ends lost 4 bases at V and 3 bases at J; junction bases unmatched: 7. CDR3 size: 16 residues. Per germline, CDR1 SGHTA and CDR2 FQGNSA. The CDR3 loop reads CASSYPIAGGEETQYF. Written as DNA, the CDR3 is TGTGCCAGCAGCTATCCTATAGCGGGAGGGGAAGAGACCCAGTACTTC.

In DNA, the CDR3 is TGTGCCAGCAGCGTAGACTGGGCCCGGGAGACCCAGTACTTC. Protein product: CASSVDWARETQYF. V is TRBV9 and J is TRBJ2-5; no definite D call. The CDR3 consists of 14 residues. CDR1 and CDR2 (germline): SGDLS, YYNGEE. V lost 0 bases and J lost 5, with 11 bases in between.

V and J are TRBV10-2 and TRBJ2-5, with 10 bases that match TRBD2. The CDR3 spans 17 residues. Germline V gene sequence: CDR1 WSHSY, CDR2 SAAADI. V was clipped by 4 bases and J by 7 bases; unmatched bases: 15. The CDR3 nucleotides are TGCGCCAGCAGTGGGACTAGCGGAGTTAAATACGATGGGACCCAGTACTTC. It yields the protein CASSGTSGVKYDGTQYF.

The rearrangement joins TRBV19 to TRBJ1-1; D may be TRBD1 (6 bases). Germline V CDR1 and CDR2: LNHDA, SQIVND (reference sequence). The V end was cut by 5 bases, the J end by 4 bases, with 14 bases between. This CDR3 contains 14 residues. The CDR3 DNA sequence: TGTGCCAGTAGTCTGTCGGGGGCGTTCACTGAAGCTTTCTTT. Its protein is CASSLSGAFTEAFF.

J is TRBJ2-1 and V is TRBV11-2; 11 bases match TRBD2. CDR3 length: 16 amino acids. Germline assignment: CDR1 SGHAT and CDR2 FQNNGV. The ends lost 0 bases at V and 4 bases at J; junction bases unmatched: 2. CDR3 bases: TGTGCCAGCAGCTTAGATAGACTAGCGGGGTACAATGAGCAGTTCTTC. This encodes CASSLDRLAGYNEQFF.

The chain has TRBV11-2 and TRBJ2-7, with 11 bases identical to TRBD2. With 5 bases clipped from V and 6 bases from J, the junction kept 6 bases outside the gene matches. This CDR3 region has 14 residues. Germline V CDR1 and CDR2: SGHAT, FQNNGV. In DNA, the CDR3 is TGTGCCAGCAGCCCAATAGCGGGAGGGCGCGAGCAGTACTTC. This gives the protein CASSPIAGGREQYF.

The chain combines TRBV13 with TRBJ2-7, with 7 bases aligning to TRBD2. After removal of 5 bases from V and 7 bases from J, the junction contained 5 bases not matched to a gene. This CDR3 spans 12 amino acids. CDR1 and CDR2 (germline): PRHDT, FYEKMQ (reference sequence). This chain's CDR3 is CASSPGLGEQYF. DNA of the CDR3: TGTGCCAGCAGCCCCGGACTAGGAGAGCAGTACTTC.

The chain uses TRBV5-1 and TRBJ2-3; D possibly corresponds to TRBD2 (7 bases). Per the germline V gene, CDR1 is SGHRS and CDR2 is YFSETQ. The V and J ends lost 4 bases and 6 bases respectively, with 12 bases between them. There are 13 residues in the CDR3. The chain's CDR3 is CASSGGGEDTQYF. The CDR3 nucleotides are TGCGCCAGCAGCGGCGGGGGCGAGGATACGCAGTATTTT.

The chain has TRBV7-9 and TRBJ2-1; D unclear. CDR1 is SEHNR, CDR2 FQNEAQ, per germline (reference sequence). V was shortened by 5 bases and J by 0 bases, with 17 bases between the two germline ends. The CDR3 has 17 amino acids. CDR3 sequence: CASSPRSAQSSYNEQFF. The CDR3 nucleotides read TGTGCCAGCAGCCCTCGGAGCGCCCAGAGCTCCTACAATGAGCAGTTCTTC. Supplemented by reference TRBV7-9 and TRBJ2-1, the full variable domain reads DTGVSQNPRHKITKRGQNVTFRCDPISEHNRLYWYRQTLGQGPEFLTYFQNEAQLEKSRLLSDRFSAERPKGSFSTLEIQRTEQGDSAMYLCASSPRSAQSSYNEQFFGPGTRLTVL.

The J gene is TRBJ1-4, the V gene TRBV28, with D possibly matching TRBD1 (5 bases). Germline V gene lookup returns CDR1 MDHEN and CDR2 SYDVKM. The CDR3 contains 11 residues. V lost 11 bases to trimming and J lost 11 bases, with 15 bases between them. The CDR3 nucleotides read TGTGCCGGCGGGGCCGGTAATAAACTGTTTTTT. Amino acids: CAGGAGNKLFF.

Written as DNA, the CDR3 is TGTGCTAGTGCCTTGGGCTTCGGGTTAGCAGCCAATGAGCAGTTCTTC. Protein: CASALGFGLAANEQFF. The chain carries TRBV12-5 and TRBJ2-1, with D uncertain. The ends were cut back, 7 bases at V and 6 bases at J, with 22 bases in the middle. CDR1 is LGHNT, CDR2 FRNRAP, per germline. The CDR3 totals 16 residues.

The rearrangement links TRBV2 to TRBJ1-1; D uncertain. V was cut by 7 bases and J by 1 base, with 7 bases left in between. The CDR3 is made up of 12 amino acids. CDR1 is SNHLY, CDR2 FYNNEI, per germline. The CDR3 DNA reads as TGTGCCAGCATATCCGGGAACACTGAAGCTTTCTTT. Protein: CASISGNTEAFF.

V is TRBV29-1 and J is TRBJ2-7; D may be TRBD1 or TRBD2 (5 bases each). Germline CDR1 is SQVTM and CDR2 is ANQGSEA. With 2 bases removed from V and 5 bases from J, the gap between germline ends came to 13 bases. This CDR3 has 13 residues. The CDR3 nucleotides are TGCAGCGTTGAAACGGGGCCGAGGAACGAGCAGTACTTC. This sequence encodes CSVETGPRNEQYF.

V is TRBV6-6 and J is TRBJ2-1; TRBD2 might be the D (5 bases). Trimming shortened V by 5 bases and J by 1 base, and 12 bases separated the two germline ends. The CDR3 runs to 15 residues. Per germline, CDR1 MNHNY and CDR2 SVGAGI (reference sequence). In DNA form, the CDR3 reads TGTGCCAGCAGTCCTCGAGAGGGATCCTACAATGAGCAGTTCTTC. Translation: CASSPREGSYNEQFF.

This chain joins TRBV27 and TRBJ2-3, with D unclear. Germline lookup yields CDR1 MNHEY and CDR2 SMNVEV (reference sequence). This CDR3 has 17 residues. V was shortened by 3 bases and J by 2 bases, with 18 bases between the two germline ends. Written as DNA, the CDR3 is TGTGCCAGCAGTTTCAAGCCTCCGAATACCTTCACAGATACGCAGTATTTT. Amino acid sequence: CASSFKPPNTFTDTQYF.

V is TRBV5-4 and J is TRBJ2-3, with 7 bases identical to TRBD1. J gave up 4 bases and V 4 bases, and 9 bases lay outside the gene matches. This CDR3 has 15 residues. CDR1 and CDR2 from the germline V gene are SGHNT and YYREEE (reference sequence). CDR3 in amino acids: CASSQRGRGSDTQYF. The CDR3 DNA is TGTGCCAGCAGCCAAAGGGGGCGCGGGTCAGATACGCAGTATTTT.